This passage covers 9 T cell receptor beta chains from one sample sequenced in a study of blood T cell repertoires in COVID-19. Generated by immunoSEQ multiplex PCR, the TCRdb table keeps only in-frame clones and is missing some. This sample has 180,000 or so clones; about 87% occur once, and the top ten carry 2.5%. Sequenced sample: peripheral blood. The receptors were sampled from a man aged 35-49 years with active or convalescent COVID-19.

This chain links TRBV4-1 with TRBJ2-3, with 10 bases identical to TRBD1. The CDR3 is made up of 18 amino acids. V shed 4 bases, J shed 1 base, and the junction held 11 bases outside the gene matches. CDR1 and CDR2 (germline): MGHRA, YSYEKL. CDR3 in amino acids: CASSPDWGTGARTDTQYF. The DNA for the CDR3 is TGCGCCAGCAGCCCGGACTGGGGGACAGGGGCGCGCACAGATACGCAGTATTTT.

This clone was counted once. The V call is TRBV5-1, the J call TRBJ1-5, with TRBD1 matching over 9 bases. V gave up 1 base and J gave up 2 bases; unmatched junction bases: 10. Germline V gives CDR1 SGHRS, CDR2 YFSETQ. The CDR3 is 18 residues long. CDR3 DNA: TGCGCCAGCAGCTTGATAGTACAGGGGGCCCCCGGCAATCAGCCCCAGCATTTT. Its protein is CASSLIVQGAPGNQPQHF.

The chain carries TRBV6-2 or TRBV6-3 and TRBJ2-7; maybe TRBD1 (7 bases). This CDR3 region has 13 residues. The ends were cut back, 6 bases at V and 11 bases at J, with 20 bases in the middle. Looked up from germline, CDR1 is MNHEY and CDR2 is SVGEGT. The CDR3, as DNA: TGTGCCAGCAGCCGTCGACAGGGTTGGAGGGAGTACTTC. Translating gives CASSRRQGWREYF.

The CDR3: CASSVRLAVNTGELFF. CDR3 coding DNA: TGTGCCAGCAGTGTGCGGCTAGCGGTGAACACCGGGGAGCTGTTTTTT. The V gene is TRBV2, the J gene TRBJ2-2; TRBD2 agrees at 7 bases. CDR1 and CDR2 from the germline V gene are SNHLY and FYNNEI. V shed 4 bases and J 1 base; nucleotides not matched to a gene: 6. CDR3 length equals 16 residues.

V usage is TRBV12-5 and J usage is TRBJ1-1; maybe TRBD1 (6 bases). The CDR3 runs to 14 residues. From germline, CDR1 is LGHNT and CDR2 FRNRAP. The V end was cut by 5 bases, the J end by 5 bases, with 15 bases between. For the CDR3, the DNA is TGTGCTAGTGGTATAGGGACACCCGGTACTGAAGCTTTCTTT. Its protein product is CASGIGTPGTEAFF.

V is TRBV4-1 and J is TRBJ1-3; D possibly corresponds to TRBD1 (5 bases). The CDR3 is made up of 15 amino acids. V gave up 1 base and J gave up 0 bases, with 7 bases separating them. CDR1 is MGHRA, CDR2 YSYEKL, per germline. CDR3 amino acids: CASSQGQGSGNTIYF. For the CDR3, the DNA is TGCGCCAGCAGCCAAGGGCAGGGCTCTGGAAACACCATATATTTT.

This chain joins TRBV2 and TRBJ2-1; a weak D match, TRBD2 (5 bases). Germline assignment: CDR1 SNHLY and CDR2 FYNNEI. V lost 7 bases to trimming and J lost 8 bases, with 18 bases between them. The CDR3 sequence is 14 residues long. CDR3 region: CASTQGTRFHEQFF. As DNA, the CDR3 is TGTGCCAGCACTCAAGGCACTAGATTCCATGAGCAGTTCTTC. The full variable domain, its missing parts supplied by reference TRBV2 and TRBJ2-1, is EPEVTQTPSHQVTQMGQEVILRCVPISNHLYFYWYRQILGQKVEFLVSFYNNEISEKSEIFDDQFSVERPDGSNFTLKIRSTKLEDSAMYFCASTQGTRFHEQFFGPGTRLTVL.

This clone was seen only once. The V and J genes are TRBV6-5 and TRBJ1-2; D not certain. Germline V gives CDR1 MNHEY, CDR2 SVGAGI. Between the trimmed V and J ends, which lost 0 bases and 6 bases, there was a span of 8 bases. CDR3 length: 13 residues. CDR3 protein: CASSYSRSNGYTF. The CDR3 region has the DNA TGTGCCAGCAGTTACTCGCGGAGTAATGGCTACACCTTC.

The genes are TRBV10-2 and TRBJ2-1; 7 nucleotides align to TRBD1. In germline, CDR1 is WSHSY, CDR2 SAAADI. The CDR3 length is 16 residues. V lost 3 bases to trimming and J lost 6 bases; unmatched junction nucleotides: 11. The CDR3 loop is CASSDPYRDRLNEQFF. In DNA, the CDR3 is TGCGCCAGCAGTGACCCGTACCGGGACAGACTCAATGAGCAGTTCTTC.